A single sample gave rise to the 8 T cell receptor beta chains below, sequenced in a study of PD-1 blockade in mismatch repair-deficient tumors. The table came from immunoSEQ multiplex PCR; TCRdb's copy has only in-frame clones and leaves some out. The sample holds about 100,000 clones; 82% are singletons and the top ten take around 6.5%. The material sequenced was peripheral blood, taken roughly 36 weeks after starting pembrolizumab. Receptors were obtained from an adult with mismatch repair-deficient cancer.

The chain uses TRBV15 and TRBJ2-3; no firm D call. Germline V gene lookup returns CDR1 LNHNV and CDR2 YYDKDF (reference sequence). V dropped 5 bases and J dropped 6 bases, with 12 bases sitting between them. The CDR3 contains 13 residues. This chain's CDR3 is CATSPLEGDTQYF. The CDR3 bases are TGTGCCACCAGCCCCTTAGAAGGTGATACGCAGTATTTT.

This chain connects TRBV18 to TRBJ2-5, with 10 bases matching TRBD1. The germline V gene encodes CDR1 KGHSH and CDR2 LQKENI. V lost 0 bases and J lost 5; bases outside the gene matches: 3. The CDR3 has 15 amino acids. The CDR3 protein is CASSPPTGGRETQYF. DNA for the CDR3: TGTGCCAGCTCACCACCGACAGGGGGCCGGGAGACCCAGTACTTC. Full variable domain (missing parts from reference TRBV18 and TRBJ2-5): NAGVMQNPRHLVRRRGQEARLRCSPMKGHSHVYWYRQLPEEGLKFMVYLQKENIIDESGMPKERFSAEFPKEGPSILRIQQVVRGDSAAYFCASSPPTGGRETQYFGPGTRLLVL.

In this sample, this clone turned up once. CDR3 sequence reads: CASQRRLETSYNEQFF. DNA of the CDR3: TGTGCCAGCCAACGGAGGCTGGAGACCTCCTACAATGAGCAGTTCTTC. J is TRBJ2-1 and V is TRBV9; TRBD2 is a possible D gene (5 bases). The CDR3 is 16 amino acids. In germline, CDR1 is SGDLS, CDR2 YYNGEE. V was pared by 7 bases and J by 0 bases, with 17 bases between.

This chain uses TRBV7-9 with TRBJ2-2; 10 bases are shared with TRBD2. After removal of 9 bases from V and 6 bases from J, the junction contained 7 bases not matched to a gene. The germline V gene has CDR1 SEHNR and CDR2 FQNEAQ (reference sequence). The CDR3 is made up of 14 amino acids. CDR3 loop: CARGLAGVSGELFF. The CDR3 bases are TGTGCCAGGGGCCTAGCGGGAGTGTCCGGGGAGCTGTTTTTT.

The genes are TRBV7-2 and TRBJ1-2; TRBD1 agrees at 8 bases. This CDR3 comprises 14 residues. The junction had 9 bases not matched to a gene; V was cut back by 4 bases and J by 8 bases. Germline values: CDR1 SGHTA, CDR2 FQGNSA. The CDR3 DNA follows: TGTGCCAGCAGCTCCTCAGGGGGCGTAGCGGGCTACACCTTC. This codes for CASSSSGGVAGYTF.

V usage is TRBV19 and J usage is TRBJ2-7; D gene uncertain. The CDR3 sequence is 11 residues long. The germline V and J ends were trimmed by 3 bases and 6 bases, with 6 bases remaining between them. Germline CDR1 is LNHDA and CDR2 is SQIVND (reference sequence). The DNA for the CDR3 is TGTGCCAGTAGTATTGGATCCGAGCAGTACTTC. Residues: CASSIGSEQYF.

V gene TRBV7-3 combines with J gene TRBJ2-5, with D possibly matching TRBD2 (5 bases). V lost 4 bases and J lost 2, with 11 bases in between. The CDR3 sequence is 14 residues long. Germline CDR1 and CDR2: SGHTA and FQGTGA. As DNA, the CDR3 is TGTGCCAGCAGCTCCGGGAACTATCAAGAGACCCAGTACTTC. Encoded protein: CASSSGNYQETQYF.

The chain is built from TRBV2 and TRBJ1-4, with unresolved D. The CDR3 is 14 amino acids. Trimming took 8 bases from V and 7 from J, leaving 17 bases between them. Germline CDR1 and CDR2: SNHLY and FYNNEI. The CDR3 sequence: CASSVLGGIEKLFF. The DNA of the CDR3 is TGTGCCAGCTCGGTACTGGGCGGGATTGAAAAACTGTTTTTT.